Shown below are 7 T cell receptor beta chains from a single sample sequenced in a study. TCRdb independently ran MiXCR on the 5' RACE reads; one entry per CDR3 protein. The table has about 55,000 distinct CDR3 sequences, about a sixth seen once. Input material: naive CD4+ T cells sorted from blood. Described subset: naive CD4+ T cells, CD4+CD45RA+CD25-. The receptors originated from a female donor with breast cancer.

A few counts support this clonotype. This chain joins TRBV6-1 and TRBJ2-7; D gene ambiguous. The CDR3 consists of 14 residues. The V gene's germline CDR1 is MNHNS and CDR2 SASEGT. Trimming took 0 bases from V and 5 from J, leaving 11 bases between them. The CDR3 spells CASSEAPQLNEQYF. CDR3 sequence (DNA): TGTGCCAGCAGTGAAGCTCCCCAGCTCAACGAGCAGTACTTC.

Points on this clonotype: This sequence may be a read error, since a much larger clone differs from it by one base. V usage is TRBV20-1 and J usage is TRBJ2-1; the D gene is possibly TRBD1 (5 bases). V was clipped by 6 bases and J by 5 bases, with 17 bases between them. CDR3 size: 14 residues. Germline CDR1 and CDR2: DFQATT and SNEGSKA (reference sequence). The CDR3 here is CSAPPWGYHNEQFF. The CDR3 coding sequence is TGCAGTGCCCCCCCATGGGGCTACCACAATGAGCAGTTCTTC.

This clonotype has a count of ten or more. This rearrangement joins TRBV12-3 or TRBV12-4 to TRBJ2-3; D is unresolved. Trimming removed 1 base at V and 7 bases at J, with 3 bases between. The CDR3 has 11 residues. CDR3 region: CASSLGYTQYF. CDR3 bases: TGTGCCAGCAGTTTAGGTTATACGCAGTATTTT.

The sample holds a few counts of this clonotype. V is TRBV28 and J is TRBJ1-5; D might be TRBD1 (6 bases). The CDR3 loop spans 13 amino acids. V gave up 6 bases and J gave up 5 bases, with 11 bases separating them. CDR1 and CDR2 from the germline V gene are MDHEN and SYDVKM. CDR3 DNA: TGTGCCAGCAGGTTACAGGGAGATCAGCCCCAGCATTTT. Translated: CASRLQGDQPQHF.

The chain joins TRBV25-1 to TRBJ2-3; a possible D gene is TRBD1 (5 bases). Germline assignment: CDR1 MGHDK and CDR2 SYGVNS. CDR3 length: 13 amino acids. The ends were cut back, 7 bases at V and 5 bases at J, with 13 bases in the middle. The CDR3 bases are TGTGCCAGCATGGTAGGGGCTGGAGATACGCAGTATTTT. Its protein product is CASMVGAGDTQYF.

V gene TRBV27 combines with J gene TRBJ2-3; 7 bases map to TRBD1. V dropped 6 bases and J dropped 1; count of bases not matched to a gene: 10. CDR3 length: 16 residues. Per germline, CDR1 MNHEY and CDR2 SMNVEV (reference sequence). The CDR3 DNA sequence: TGTGCCAGCAGCAACATTCAGGGGGTGGGCACAGATACGCAGTATTTT. Encoded protein: CASSNIQGVGTDTQYF.

This chain joins TRBV20-1 and TRBJ2-3, with unresolved D. Germline V gene lookup returns CDR1 DFQATT and CDR2 SNEGSKA (reference sequence). This CDR3 is built from 11 residues. Deletions cut 6 bases from V and 5 bases from J, with 9 bases between. The chain's CDR3 is CSAPRRDTQYF. The DNA for the CDR3 is TGCAGTGCCCCCCGGAGAGATACGCAGTATTTT.